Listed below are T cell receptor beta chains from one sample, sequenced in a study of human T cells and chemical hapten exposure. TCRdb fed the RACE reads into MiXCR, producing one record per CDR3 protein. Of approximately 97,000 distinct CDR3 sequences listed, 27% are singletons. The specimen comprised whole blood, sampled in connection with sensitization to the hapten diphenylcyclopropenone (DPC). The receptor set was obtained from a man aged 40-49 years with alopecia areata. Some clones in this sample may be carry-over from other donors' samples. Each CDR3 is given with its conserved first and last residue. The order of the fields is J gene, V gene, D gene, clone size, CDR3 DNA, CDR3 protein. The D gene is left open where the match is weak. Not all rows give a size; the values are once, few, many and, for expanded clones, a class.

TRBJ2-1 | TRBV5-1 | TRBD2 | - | TGCGCCAGCAGCTTGGGGCCTAGCGGGTTTAACAATGAGCAGTTCTTC | CASSLGPSGFNNEQFF
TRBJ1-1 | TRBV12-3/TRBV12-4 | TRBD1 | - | TGTGCCAGCAGTTCCCCAGGGGGCTACACTGAAGCTTTCTTT | CASSSPGGYTEAFF
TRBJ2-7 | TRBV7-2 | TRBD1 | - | TGTGCCAGCAGCGCCGGACAGGACTCCTACGAGCAGTACTTC | CASSAGQDSYEQYF
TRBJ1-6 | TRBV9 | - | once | TGTGCCAGCAGCCGGGGAGACAGCCGGAATTCACCCCTCCACTTT | CASSRGDSRNSPLHF
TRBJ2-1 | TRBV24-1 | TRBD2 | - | TGTGCCACCAGTGATTCCGGGGCTAGCGGGATGCCCGGGAGTCCCTACAATGAGCAGTTCTTC | CATSDSGASGMPGSPYNEQFF
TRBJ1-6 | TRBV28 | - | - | TGTGCCAGCAGTTTGGGACTCAATAATTCACCCCTCCACTTT | CASSLGLNNSPLHF
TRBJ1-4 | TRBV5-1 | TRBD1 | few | TGCGCCAGCAGCTCGGACAGGGCAACTAATGAAAAACTGTTTTTT | CASSSDRATNEKLFF
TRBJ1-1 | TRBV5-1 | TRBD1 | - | TGCGCCAGCAGCCCCGGACAGGGGGTAATGAACACTGAAGCTTTCTTT | CASSPGQGVMNTEAFF
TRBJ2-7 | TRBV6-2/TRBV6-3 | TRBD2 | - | TGTGCCAGCAGTTACTCGGAGCGGGAGTTACCTTCCTACGAGCAGTACTTC | CASSYSERELPSYEQYF
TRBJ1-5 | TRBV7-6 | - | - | TGTGCCAGCAGCCCCTCCAGGGATCAGCCCCAGCATTTT | CASSPSRDQPQHF
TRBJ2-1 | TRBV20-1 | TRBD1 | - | TGCAGTGCTAGAGTCCCAGGGGGCGCGGGGAATGAGCAGTTCTTC | CSARVPGGAGNEQFF
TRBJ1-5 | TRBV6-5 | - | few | TGTGCCAGCAGTTCCAGGGGAGGCAATCAGCCCCAGCATTTT | CASSSRGGNQPQHF
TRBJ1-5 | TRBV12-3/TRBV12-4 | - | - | TGTGCCAGCAGTTTAGATCGGGGGCAAGGCAATCAGCCCCAGCATTTT | CASSLDRGQGNQPQHF
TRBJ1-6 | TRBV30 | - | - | TGTGCCTGGAGTGGATCTGGGGATTCACCCCTCCACTTT | CAWSGSGDSPLHF
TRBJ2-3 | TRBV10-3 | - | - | TGTGCCATCAACGGGGCTAGCACAGATACGCAGTATTTT | CAINGASTDTQYF
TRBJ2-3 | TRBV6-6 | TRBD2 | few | TGTGCCAGCAGCTACAGCGGGAGCGGCACAGATACGCAGTATTTT | CASSYSGSGTDTQYF
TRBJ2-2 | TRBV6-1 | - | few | TGTGCCAGCAGTGAAGTGAGGGTAAACACCGGGGAGCTGTTTTTT | CASSEVRVNTGELFF
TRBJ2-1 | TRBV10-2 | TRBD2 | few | TGCGCCAGCAGTGAGCCGGGGATCGGGGGGTCTTACAATGAGCAGTTCTTC | CASSEPGIGGSYNEQFF
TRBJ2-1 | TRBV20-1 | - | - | TGCAGTGCTAGAGATACAAACAGGGTGGCTTACAATGAGCAGTTCTTC | CSARDTNRVAYNEQFF
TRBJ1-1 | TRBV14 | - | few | TGTGCCAGCAGCCAAGCAGACCCCCCCGGAGGAGGAGCTTTCTTT | CASSQADPPGGGAFF
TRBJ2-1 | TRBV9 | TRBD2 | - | TGTGCCAGCAGCGTAGTCTGGGGATTTGGACTAGCAGACTCCTCCTACAATGAGCAGTTCTTC | CASSVVWGFGLADSSYNEQFF
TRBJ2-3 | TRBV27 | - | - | TGTGCCAGCAGTCCCCGGCGAAAGTACACAGATACGCAGTATTTT | CASSPRRKYTDTQYF
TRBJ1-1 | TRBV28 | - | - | TGTGCCAGCAGTTTCGGGCCTGAAGCTTTCTTT | CASSFGPEAFF
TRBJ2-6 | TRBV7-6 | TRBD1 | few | TGTGCCAGCAGCGAAGGGGCAGGGGGAGCTGGGGCCAACGTCCTGACTTTC | CASSEGAGGAGANVLTF
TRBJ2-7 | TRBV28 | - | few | TGTGCCAGCAGTTCAGCGACTATCCTCTATGAGCAGTACTTC | CASSSATILYEQYF
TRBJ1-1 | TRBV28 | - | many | TGTGCCAGCAGTCCTGGCCCCGGCACTGAAGCTTTCTTT | CASSPGPGTEAFF
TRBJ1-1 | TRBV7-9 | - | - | TGTGCCAGCAGCTTAGCTGGGCAGTTAGCTGAAGCTTTCTTT | CASSLAGQLAEAFF
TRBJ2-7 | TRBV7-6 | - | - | TGTGCCAGCAGCTTAGGACGAGCGGACGAGCAGTACTTC | CASSLGRADEQYF
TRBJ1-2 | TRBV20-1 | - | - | TGCAGTGCTCCCGGGGCCCGGTCGAGCTATGGCTACACCTTC | CSAPGARSSYGYTF
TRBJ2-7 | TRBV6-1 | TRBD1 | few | TGTGCCAGCAGGGGGACAGGGCCGAGCGGGGAGCAGTACTTC | CASRGTGPSGEQYF
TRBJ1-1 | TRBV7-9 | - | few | TGTGCCAGCAGCTCCAAAGGTGGAAACACTGAAGCTTTCTTT | CASSSKGGNTEAFF
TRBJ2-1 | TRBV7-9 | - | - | TGTGCCAGCAGCATCACAGGGGGGGGGCAGTTCTTC | CASSITGGGQFF
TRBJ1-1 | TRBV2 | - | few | TGTGCCAGCAGTGAACGGCAGGGTTACACTGAAGCTTTCTTT | CASSERQGYTEAFF
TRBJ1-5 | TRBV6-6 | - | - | TGTGCCAGCACCTCCAGGGCTAGCAATCAGCCCCAGCATTTT | CASTSRASNQPQHF
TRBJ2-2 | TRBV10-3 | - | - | TGTGCCATCAGTGACGGTTGGCAGGGGTCGTCCGGGGAGCTGTTTTTT | CAISDGWQGSSGELFF
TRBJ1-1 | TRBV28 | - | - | TGTGCCAGCACCAACTGGAAGAACACTGAAGCTTTCTTT | CASTNWKNTEAFF
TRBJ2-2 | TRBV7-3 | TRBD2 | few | TGTGCCAGCAGCTTAAGGGGACTAGCGGGAGGCTCGAACACCGGGGAGCTGTTTTTT | CASSLRGLAGGSNTGELFF
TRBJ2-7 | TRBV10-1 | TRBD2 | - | TGCGCCAGCCGGGATAGCGGGGGCTACGAGCAGTACTTC | CASRDSGGYEQYF
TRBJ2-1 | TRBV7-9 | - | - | TGTGCCAGCAGCTTAGCGGGAGGAACCTACAATGAGCAGTTCTTC | CASSLAGGTYNEQFF
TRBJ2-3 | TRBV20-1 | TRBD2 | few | TGCAGTGCCGCCCCTCCAGCGGGGCGCAGTACGCAGTATTTT | CSAAPPAGRSTQYF
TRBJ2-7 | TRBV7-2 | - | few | TGTGCCAGCAGCTTTCGGGACACTACCTACGAGCAGTACTTC | CASSFRDTTYEQYF
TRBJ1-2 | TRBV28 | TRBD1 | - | TGTGCCAGCAGCAGCCGGGACAGGGGCTATGGCTACACCTTC | CASSSRDRGYGYTF
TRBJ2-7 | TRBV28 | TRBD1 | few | TGTGCCAGCTCTTTTGGCCGGGGACAGGGCTACGAGCAGTACTTC | CASSFGRGQGYEQYF
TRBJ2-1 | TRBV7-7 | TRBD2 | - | TGTGCCAGCAGCCAGCTAGCGGGGGGGTACAATGAGCAGTTCTTC | CASSQLAGGYNEQFF
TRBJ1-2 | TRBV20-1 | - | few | TGCAGTGCTGGTGTGGGATATGGCTACACCTTC | CSAGVGYGYTF
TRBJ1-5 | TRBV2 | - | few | TGTGCCAGCAGGACTACAGGGCTTAGCAATCAGCCCCAGCATTTT | CASRTTGLSNQPQHF
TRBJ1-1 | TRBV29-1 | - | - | TGCAGCTTCGGAACTTTCGGTCCTGAAGCTTTCTTT | CSFGTFGPEAFF
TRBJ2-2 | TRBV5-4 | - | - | TGTGCCAGCAGCCCCGGTGGAGGATGGACCGGGGAGCTGTTTTTT | CASSPGGGWTGELFF
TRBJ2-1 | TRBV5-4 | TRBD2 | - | TGTGCCAGCAGCCATAGCGGGAGAGTCCACAATGAGCAGTTCTTC | CASSHSGRVHNEQFF
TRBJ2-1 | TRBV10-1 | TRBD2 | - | TGCGCCAGCTCTTCCGACAGACTAGCGGGAGCTAAGTCTGCACCCAATGAGCAGTTCTTC | CASSSDRLAGAKSAPNEQFF
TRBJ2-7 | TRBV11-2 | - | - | TGTGCCAGCAGCTTAGTGGCAGGAAGCGAGCAGTACTTC | CASSLVAGSEQYF
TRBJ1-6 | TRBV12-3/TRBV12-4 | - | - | TGTGCCAGCAGCCCAACAAATTCACCCCTCCACTTT | CASSPTNSPLHF
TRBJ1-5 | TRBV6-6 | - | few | TGTGCCAGCAGACGGCAGGGTGGTGAGCCCCAGCATTTT | CASRRQGGEPQHF